Included here is one TCR beta chain sequence, with context. Antigen unknown. The TCR beta libraries were generated through quantitative 5'-RACE incorporating molecular barcodes. TCRdb redid the calling of the 5' RACE reads with MiXCR, one entry per CDR3 protein. This sample carries roughly 300,000 distinct CDR3 sequences, approximately 8% of them seen once, and the ten largest clones take 13% to 15%. Germline trimming cut 2 bases from V and 1 base from J; bases unmatched to any gene: 8. Germline assignment: CDR1 MNHEY and CDR2 SVGEGT. The CDR3 consists of 16 residues. This specimen belongs to a study of CD8 T cells in ankylosing spondylitis. Study findings and constraints: Earlier work had already found some motif variants in reactive arthritis synovial fluid and blood. Reportedly, significant enrichment of disease-linked clones occurred in matched ankylosing spondylitis synovial fluid. Characteristic, it appeared, of ankylosing spondylitis blood was a TCR beta motif of about eight highly homologous variants.

The clonotype was recovered from a male donor with ankylosing spondylitis. Source material: blood, either unsorted or a sorted T cell fraction (not recorded which). The rearrangement joins TRBV6-2 or TRBV6-3 to TRBJ2-7; TRBD1 matches at 7 bases. In nucleotides, the CDR3 is TGTGCCAGCAGTTACACTATCCGGGACAGTTCCTACGAGCAGTACTTC. It encodes CASSYTIRDSSYEQYF.